This paragraph covers one TCR beta chain sequence. What it binds is not known. These data belong to a study of metastatic and nonmetastatic thyroid tumors. Background on the study: Where malignant and benign thyroid patients were concerned, repertoires were compared across blood and tumor or nodule tissue.

Notes on the study in general: Reportedly, malignant thyroid tumors had significantly higher TCR beta diversity than benign nodules, in blood and tumor.

Germline CDR1 and CDR2: SGHTS and YDEGEE. The CDR3 runs to 14 residues. Losses at the gene ends were 5 bases for V and 2 bases for J; bases not matched to a gene: 5. The entire patient cohort was treatment-naive prior to thyroid surgery. In the study's own analysis: A papillary thyroid cancer distant-metastasis classifier was built from CDR3 differences across clinicopathological groups. TCRdb reanalyzed the PCR reads with MiXCR. None of the V and J calls come from the authors' own analysis; TCRdb made them. The sample holds roughly 30,000 clones, about 20% seen once. The sequencing input was blood. The sequence came from a female donor with papillary thyroid cancer or a benign thyroid nodule (not recorded which). Some clones in this sample may be carry-over from other donors' samples. V usage is TRBV5-8 and J usage is TRBJ2-3, with 7 positions matching TRBD1. CDR3 amino acids: CASRLGQITDTQYF. The CDR3 bases are TGTGCCAGCAGACTGGGACAGATCACAGATACGCAGTATTTT. The full variable domain, its missing parts supplied by reference TRBV5-8 and TRBJ2-3, is EAGVTQSPTHLIKTRGQQATLRCSPISGHTSVYWYQQALGLGLQFLLWYDEGEERNRGNFPPRFSGRQFPNYSSELNVNALELEDSALYLCASRLGQITDTQYFGPGTRLTVL.